The 29 T cell receptor beta chains in this list originate from one sample, sequenced in a study of identical twins. TCRdb re-called the 5' RACE reads with MiXCR, one entry per CDR3 protein. The sample lists around 650,000 distinct CDR3 sequences, just over 7% occurring once. The sample was also reused in another study, on yellow fever vaccine responses in identical twins.

The sample consisted of PBMCs. These receptors originate from a woman younger than 35 in good health.

In its sample, this clonotype was seen many times. This chain uses TRBV7-2 with TRBJ2-3; 9 bases align to TRBD2. The CDR3 length is 15 residues. From germline, CDR1 is SGHTA and CDR2 FQGNSA. V shed 5 bases and J 5 bases; nucleotides not matched to a gene: 8. The CDR3 region has the DNA TGTGCCAGCAGCGAGGGAAGCGGGAGGAGAGATACGCAGTATTTT. Protein sequence: CASSEGSGRRDTQYF.

The chain employs TRBV6-1 and TRBJ2-7, with TRBD1 matching over 7 bases. V lost 5 bases and J lost 1; bases outside the gene matches: 5. Germline V gene sequence: CDR1 MNHNS, CDR2 SASEGT. The CDR3 contains 14 residues. CDR3 sequence (DNA): TGTGCCAGCAGTAGGGACAGTAGATCCTACGAGCAGTACGTC. It yields the protein CASSRDSRSYEQYV.

Many counts were recorded for this clonotype. This chain links TRBV11-2 with TRBJ2-7; 9 bases map to TRBD1. From germline, CDR1 is SGHAT and CDR2 FQNNGV. The CDR3 totals 14 residues. Trimming took 5 bases from V and 4 from J; bases not matched to a gene: 6. The CDR3 coding sequence is TGTGCCAGCAGCCAAGGACAGGGGAAATACGAGCAGTACGTC. It specifies CASSQGQGKYEQYV.

Ten or more counts support this clonotype. J is TRBJ2-1 and V is TRBV19, with 11 positions matching TRBD2. The V gene's germline CDR1 is LNHDA and CDR2 SQIVND (reference sequence). After removal of 4 bases from V and 0 bases from J, the junction contained 5 bases not matched to a gene. The CDR3 totals 17 residues. The CDR3 loop is CASSTKTSGISYNEQFF. The CDR3 DNA reads TGTGCCAGTAGTACCAAGACTAGCGGGATCTCCTACAATGAGCAGTTCTTC.

There are a few counts of this clonotype. V usage is TRBV28 and J usage is TRBJ2-7, with 7 bases that match TRBD2. V dropped 3 bases and J dropped 3; count of bases not matched to a gene: 5. The length of the CDR3 is 14 residues. Germline V gene sequence: CDR1 MDHEN, CDR2 SYDVKM. CDR3 loop: CASSFGLGNYEQYF. The CDR3 DNA reads TGTGCCAGCAGTTTCGGACTAGGCAACTACGAGCAGTACTTC.

At least ten counts were recorded for this clonotype. The chain employs TRBV2 and TRBJ2-7, with D possibly being TRBD2 (6 bases). Germline values: CDR1 SNHLY, CDR2 FYNNEI. CDR3 size: 14 residues. V was cut by 2 bases and J by 3 bases, with 11 bases left in between. The CDR3 DNA reads as TGTGCCAGCAGTGAAACGGGGGTTAACTACGAGCAGTACTTC. Its translation is CASSETGVNYEQYF.

This clonotype was counted many times. The chain carries TRBV20-1 and TRBJ2-7; a possible D gene is TRBD1 (6 bases). The CDR3 is 13 amino acids. Germline V gene data show CDR1 as DFQATT and CDR2 as SNEGSKA (reference sequence). V was cut by 6 bases and J by 3 bases, with 15 bases left in between. The DNA for the CDR3 is TGCAGTGCCACAGGGCTAACAAACTACGAGCAGTACGTC. Translated, it gives CSATGLTNYEQYV.

V is TRBV28 and J is TRBJ2-3, with 11 bases matching TRBD2. This CDR3 region has 16 residues. V was pared by 4 bases and J by 2 bases, with 5 bases of the junction left unmatched. The germline gives CDR1 MDHEN, CDR2 SYDVKM. CDR3 protein: CASSSPSGRSTDTQYF. In nucleotides, the CDR3 is TGTGCCAGCAGTTCCCCTAGCGGGAGGTCCACAGATACGCAGTATTTT.

The V gene is TRBV7-2, the J gene TRBJ2-1; D might be TRBD1 or TRBD2, each matching 5 bases. Per germline, CDR1 SGHTA and CDR2 FQGNSA. V was shortened by 3 bases and J by 3 bases, with 12 bases between the two germline ends. There are 15 residues in the CDR3. The CDR3 region is CASSFAGADYNEQFF. The CDR3 DNA reads TGTGCCAGCAGCTTTGCCGGGGCCGACTACAATGAGCAGTTCTTC.

This clonotype was detected only a few times. The chain recombines TRBV7-9 with TRBJ2-3, with D possibly TRBD1 on 5 matching bases. V dropped 7 bases and J dropped 5 bases, with 16 bases sitting between them. This CDR3 has 14 residues. Germline V lookup: CDR1 SEHNR, CDR2 FQNEAQ (reference sequence). The DNA of the CDR3 is TGTGCCAGCACCACGACAGTGTCCTTAGATACGCAGTATTTT. As protein: CASTTTVSLDTQYF.

This clonotype has just a few counts. The rearrangement uses TRBV5-1 and TRBJ2-2; a possible D gene is TRBD1 (6 bases). V was pared by 4 bases and J by 5 bases, with 18 bases between. CDR3 length: 16 residues. Germline V gives CDR1 SGHRS, CDR2 YFSETQ. CDR3 DNA sequence: TGCGCCAGCAGCCCAAACCCGGACAGAAGGACCGGGGAGCTGTTTTTT. Its protein product is CASSPNPDRRTGELFF.

Ten or more counts support this clonotype. V gene TRBV20-1 combines with J gene TRBJ2-1; TRBD2 is a possible D gene (5 bases). Trimming took 4 bases from V and 5 from J, leaving 9 bases between them. This CDR3 comprises 12 residues. CDR1 DFQATT and CDR2 SNEGSKA come from the germline V gene (reference sequence). In DNA, the CDR3 is TGCAGTGCTACCGTTAGCGACAATGAGCAGTTCTTC. Residues: CSATVSDNEQFF.

This clonotype was recorded a few times. The chain recombines TRBV5-1 with TRBJ2-7, with D perhaps being TRBD1 or TRBD2 (5 bases each). CDR1 and CDR2 from the germline V gene are SGHRS and YFSETQ. V lost 3 bases and J 6 bases, leaving 16 bases between the germline ends. This CDR3 has 14 amino acids. For the CDR3, the DNA is TGCGCCAGCAGCTCAACGGGACCCTTCGGCGAGCAGTACTTC. This sequence encodes CASSSTGPFGEQYF.

This chain joins TRBV5-1 and TRBJ2-3, with D hard to call. Germline lookup yields CDR1 SGHRS and CDR2 YFSETQ. Trimming took 6 bases from V and 1 from J, leaving 12 bases between them. The CDR3 has 14 amino acids. The CDR3 coding sequence is TGCGCCAGCACCCCCATTGCGGGCACAGATACGCAGTATTTT. As protein: CASTPIAGTDTQYF.

This clonotype occurred a few times. The chain joins TRBV6-5 to TRBJ2-5; D is possibly TRBD2 (5 bases). The V end was cut by 4 bases, the J end by 5 bases, with 14 bases between. CDR1 is MNHEY, CDR2 SVGAGI, per germline. The CDR3 loop spans 14 amino acids. The CDR3 region has the DNA TGTGCCAGCAGTTCTACGACTAACCGGGAGACCCAGTACTTC. Its protein product is CASSSTTNRETQYF.

This clonotype was seen more than once but under ten times. V usage is TRBV7-6 and J usage is TRBJ2-1; 9 positions match TRBD2. The CDR3 has 15 residues. The V segment lost 3 bases and the J segment 5 bases; nucleotides outside the gene matches: 5. Germline CDR1 and CDR2: SGHVS and FNYEAQ. The CDR3 sequence: CASSFYLAGNNEQFF. The CDR3 bases are TGTGCCAGCAGCTTTTACCTAGCGGGAAACAATGAGCAGTTCTTC.

This clonotype has a handful of counts. V gene TRBV20-1 combines with J gene TRBJ1-2; 12 bases agree with TRBD1. The trim removed 6 bases at V and 3 bases at J, leaving 8 bases unmatched. The CDR3 consists of 15 residues. Germline CDR1 is DFQATT and CDR2 is SNEGSKA (reference sequence). CDR3 sequence reads: CSAWDRGRLDYGYTF. The CDR3 nucleotides are TGCAGTGCATGGGACAGGGGGCGACTCGACTATGGCTACACCTTC.

Ten or more counts support this clonotype. CDR3 nucleotides: TGCGCCAGCAGCCCCAAGCTCCCGATGGATGGCTACACCTTC. Its protein product is CASSPKLPMDGYTF. This chain links TRBV5-1 with TRBJ1-2, with no clear D. V shed 4 bases and J shed 6 bases, with 16 bases lying between them. Germline V gives CDR1 SGHRS, CDR2 YFSETQ. This CDR3 is 14 amino acids long.

In this sample, this clonotype turned up many times. The chain links TRBV7-3 to TRBJ2-3; 7 nucleotides align to TRBD2. Trimming at V came to 5 bases and at J to 2 bases, leaving 4 bases not matched to a gene. The CDR3 loop spans 14 amino acids. Germline-derived CDR1 and CDR2 are SGHTA and FQGTGA. The CDR3 DNA sequence: TGTGCCAGCAGCAAGACTAGCCCCACAGATACGCAGTATTTT. Translated: CASSKTSPTDTQYF. Based on the CDR3 plus reference TRBV7-3 and TRBJ2-3, the full variable domain is GAGVSQTPSNKVTEKGKYVELRCDPISGHTALYWYRQSLGQGPEFLIYFQGTGAADDSGLPNDRFFAVRPEGSVSTLKIQRTERGDSAVYLCASSKTSPTDTQYFGPGTRLTVL.

This clonotype appeared many times. V is TRBV5-1 and J is TRBJ1-1; D ambiguous. Germline assignment: CDR1 SGHRS and CDR2 YFSETQ. The germline V and J ends were trimmed by 4 bases and 0 bases, with 13 bases remaining between them. This CDR3 region has 15 residues. This chain's CDR3 is CASSREVTMNTEAFF. DNA of the CDR3: TGCGCCAGCAGCCGCGAGGTTACCATGAACACTGAAGCTTTCTTT.

The chain joins TRBV5-1 to TRBJ1-5, with 7 positions matching TRBD1. The CDR3 is 15 residues long. CDR1 SGHRS and CDR2 YFSETQ come from the germline V gene. With 1 base clipped from V and 0 bases from J, the junction kept 1 base outside the gene matches. In DNA, the CDR3 is TGCGCCAGCAGCTTGACAGGGGCTAGCAATCAGCCCCAGCATTTT. It codes for CASSLTGASNQPQHF.

The chain couples TRBV9 to TRBJ2-7; 9 bases match TRBD2. Trimming took 0 bases from V and 2 from J; bases not matched to a gene: 18. This CDR3 is 20 amino acids long. Germline V gene sequence: CDR1 SGDLS, CDR2 YYNGEE. The DNA of the CDR3 is TGTGCCAGCAGCGTAGGGGATCTGAAAGTGATAGCGGGAGCCACCTACGAGCAGTACTTC. Protein: CASSVGDLKVIAGATYEQYF.

This clonotype was observed many times. The chain employs TRBV7-6 and TRBJ1-1; D is unresolved. Germline CDR1 SGHVS, CDR2 FNYEAQ. The CDR3 totals 15 residues. V dropped 2 bases and J dropped 1 base, with 11 bases sitting between them. CDR3 nucleotide sequence: TGTGCCAGCAGCTTATTTCGTGCGGCGAACACTGAAGCTTTCTTT. It encodes CASSLFRAANTEAFF.

This clonotype was counted only a few times. This chain joins TRBV29-1 and TRBJ1-2; TRBD1 agrees at 12 bases. There are 14 residues in the CDR3. Germline values: CDR1 SQVTM, CDR2 ANQGSEA. V lost 1 base, J lost 4 bases, and 1 base stayed unmatched. Here the CDR3 reads CSVEAGQGAYGYTF. CDR3 DNA sequence: TGCAGCGTTGAAGCGGGACAGGGGGCCTATGGCTACACCTTC.

There are many counts of this clonotype. The V and J genes are TRBV7-6 and TRBJ2-7; 13 bases are shared with TRBD2. V shed 5 bases, J shed 0 bases, and the junction held 4 bases outside the gene matches. Germline assignment: CDR1 SGHVS and CDR2 FNYEAQ. The CDR3 totals 16 residues. The CDR3, as DNA: TGTGCCAGCAGCCGTGGACTAGCGGGAGACTCCTACGAGCAGTACTTC. As protein: CASSRGLAGDSYEQYF.

This clonotype was detected only a few times. The rearrangement uses TRBV20-1 and TRBJ1-6; D is perhaps TRBD1 (6 bases). Per germline, CDR1 DFQATT and CDR2 SNEGSKA (reference sequence). V was shortened by 3 bases and J by 5 bases, with 17 bases between the two germline ends. The CDR3 sequence is 16 residues long. This CDR3 is CSARGPPDSNNSPLHF. CDR3 nucleotide sequence: TGCAGTGCTAGGGGGCCCCCGGACAGTAATAATTCACCCCTCCACTTT.

Ten or more counts support this clonotype. This chain joins TRBV20-1 and TRBJ2-5, with 9 bases aligning to TRBD2. Germline CDR1 is DFQATT and CDR2 is SNEGSKA (reference sequence). The ends lost 1 base at V and 1 base at J; junction bases unmatched: 10. The CDR3 has 17 amino acids. Here the CDR3 reads CSARGGSIAGAQETQYF. The CDR3 bases are TGCAGTGCTAGAGGGGGCTCGATAGCGGGAGCCCAAGAGACCCAGTACTTC.

The chain joins TRBV7-8 to TRBJ1-1, with D unresolved. V was clipped by 5 bases and J by 6 bases, with 22 bases between them. CDR3 length equals 16 residues. CDR1 and CDR2 (germline): SGHVS, FQNEAQ. The CDR3 is CASSRLSGTWMSEAFF. The CDR3 nucleotides read TGTGCCAGCAGCCGGCTTTCTGGCACCTGGATGTCTGAAGCTTTCTTT.

The chain joins TRBV5-1 to TRBJ2-6; TRBD2 aligns across 11 bases. The J segment lost 3 bases and the V segment lost 0 bases, leaving 5 bases of the junction unmatched. The CDR3 consists of 18 residues. The germline gives CDR1 SGHRS, CDR2 YFSETQ. The CDR3 sequence: CASSLGTSGRGGANVLTF. The CDR3, as DNA: TGCGCCAGCAGCTTGGGAACTAGCGGGAGAGGTGGGGCCAACGTCCTGACTTTC.